This TCR beta chain was observed in a study of blood T cell repertoires in COVID-19. The wider study: The United States, Italy and Spain provided the acute and convalescent COVID-19 samples. Sample material is recorded as cDNA or gDNA derived from T cells, B-cell-depleted T cells, or PBMCs.

The CDR3 is 13 amino acids. In germline, CDR1 is MNHEY, CDR2 SVGEGT. Deletions cut 6 bases from V and 1 base from J, with 9 bases between. Under the authors' procedure: Cell counts per sample came from amplifying reference gene primers. TCRdb's copy holds only in-frame clones and misses some; the assay was immunoSEQ multiplex PCR. V and J calls and clone size are given by that table; D and trimming were obtained from the DNA. The data show 70,000 to 95,000 clones, with 85% to 90% seen just once and around 1.5% held by the top ten. The sample comprised peripheral blood. The gene calls are TRBV6-2 or TRBV6-3 and TRBJ1-2; D is uncertain. This receptor was identified in a human donor with active COVID-19. The donor label of this sample is uncertain. In DNA form, the CDR3 reads TGTGCCAGCAGCCCCGGAGGTAACTATGGCTACACCTTC. It specifies CASSPGGNYGYTF.